One and the same sample provided the 29 T cell receptor beta chains below, sequenced in a study of T cells in Graves' hyperthyroidism and ophthalmopathy. Template material for amplifying TCR beta CDR3 regions consisted of RNA transcripts. The TCR CDR3 first-round RT-PCR relied on the HTBI primer set. TCRdb itself ran the multiplex PCR reads through MiXCR, one entry per CDR3 protein. This sample has 490,000 or so distinct CDR3 sequences, with 20% found just once. Sequencing was carried out using blood. The receptors shown here come from a man aged 35-49 years with Graves' ophthalmopathy.

V gene TRBV11-2 combines with J gene TRBJ2-7; possible D gene TRBD1, 5 bases. Deletions cut 4 bases from V and 5 bases from J, with 18 bases between. The CDR3 sequence is 15 residues long. Germline loops: CDR1 SGHAT, CDR2 FQNNGV. The CDR3 is CASSSPLGAGNEQYF. For the CDR3, the DNA is TGTGCCAGCAGCTCGCCCCTAGGTGCAGGGAACGAGCAGTACTTC.

The gene calls are TRBV5-1 and TRBJ1-1; perhaps TRBD1 as D (6 bases). The CDR3 is made up of 14 amino acids. Germline V gene data show CDR1 as SGHRS and CDR2 as YFSETQ. The ends were cut back, 1 base at V and 6 bases at J, with 13 bases in the middle. CDR3 coding DNA: TGCGCCAGCAGCTTGTCCGGACAGATTCCTGAAGCTTTCTTT. Translating it yields CASSLSGQIPEAFF.

This clonotype was detected many times. V gene TRBV28 combines with J gene TRBJ2-7, with D unclear. The germline V gene has CDR1 MDHEN and CDR2 SYDVKM. V lost 6 bases, J lost 6 bases, and 18 bases lay in between. This CDR3 has 14 amino acids. DNA for the CDR3: TGTGCCAGCAGCCGATGGGGTGTGTCAGTCGAGCAGTACTTC. It codes for CASSRWGVSVEQYF.

This clonotype was found a few times. The chain recombines TRBV18 with TRBJ1-6; 7 bases are a match to TRBD1. Looked up from germline, CDR1 is KGHSH and CDR2 is LQKENI. The CDR3 sequence is 18 residues long. V was clipped by 3 bases and J by 9 bases; unmatched bases: 17. CDR3 nucleotide sequence: TGTGCCAGCTCACCGCCTTTTGGACAGGAGGGTTTAGTTTCACCCCTCCACTTT. This encodes CASSPPFGQEGLVSPLHF.

This clonotype appeared a few times. The chain employs TRBV20-1 and TRBJ2-3, with 10 bases that match TRBD2. After removal of 5 bases from V and 5 bases from J, the junction contained 10 bases not matched to a gene. CDR3 length equals 15 residues. Germline loops: CDR1 DFQATT, CDR2 SNEGSKA (reference sequence). For the CDR3, the DNA is TGCAGTGCTGTAAAAAGAGCGGGAGGGGTAGATACGCAGTATTTT. Translated, it gives CSAVKRAGGVDTQYF.

The chain combines TRBV7-8 with TRBJ2-5, with D possibly being TRBD1 or TRBD2 (5 bases each). Germline V gene data show CDR1 as SGHVS and CDR2 as FQNEAQ. This CDR3 has 16 amino acids. Trimming pared 4 bases from V and 4 bases from J, leaving 19 bases between. DNA for the CDR3: TGTGCCAGCAGCTCACTATCGGGACCGGCCAGAGAGACCCAGTACTTC. Amino acid sequence: CASSSLSGPARETQYF.

The sample holds many counts of this clonotype. Written as DNA, the CDR3 is TGTGCCAGCAGTTTCTCCGGTGGACAGGGGGATACAGATACGCAGTATTTT. Translated: CASSFSGGQGDTDTQYF. The gene calls are TRBV12-3 or TRBV12-4 and TRBJ2-3; TRBD1 agrees at 10 bases. The CDR3 loop spans 17 amino acids. J lost 3 bases, V lost 3 bases, and 9 bases had no gene match.

This clonotype has a count of ten or more. The rearrangement joins TRBV10-3 to TRBJ2-3; 9 bases are shared with TRBD2. Trimming at V came to 6 bases and at J to 1 base, leaving 8 bases not matched to a gene. Looked up from germline, CDR1 is ENHRY and CDR2 is SYGVKD. The CDR3 totals 16 residues. The DNA of the CDR3 is TGTGCCATCAGAGGCGGTGCTAGCGGGGGCACAGATACGCAGTATTTT. It is translated as CAIRGGASGGTDTQYF.

This clonotype was detected ten times or more. The chain carries TRBV28 and TRBJ2-1; no clear D gene. Germline CDR1 reads MDHEN; CDR2 reads SYDVKM. V gave up 1 base and J gave up 6 bases, with 16 bases separating them. The CDR3 loop spans 16 amino acids. The CDR3 region has the DNA TGTGCCAGCAGTTTATCTGGCAGAACGGTAACCAATGAGCAGTTCTTC. Translated: CASSLSGRTVTNEQFF. Combining the CDR3 with reference TRBV28 and TRBJ2-1 gives the whole variable domain DVKVTQSSRYLVKRTGEKVFLECVQDMDHENMFWYRQDPGLGLRLIYFSYDVKMKEKGDIPEGYSVSREKKERFSLILESASTNQTSMYLCASSLSGRTVTNEQFFGPGTRLTVL.

Comments on this clonotype: A much larger clone is a single base away; this may be a read error. This sequence joins TRBV6-1 and TRBJ2-7; D unclear. Germline CDR1 is MNHNS and CDR2 is SASEGT. The CDR3 has 9 amino acids. V shed 8 bases and J shed 5 bases, with 4 bases lying between them. This chain's CDR3 is CASGDEQYF. The CDR3 DNA is TGTGCCAGCGGGGACGAGCAGTACTTC.

The chain links TRBV12-3 or TRBV12-4 to TRBJ2-1; D is unclear. The CDR3 sequence is 12 residues long. Deletions cut 5 bases from V and 8 bases from J, with 10 bases between. The CDR3 DNA reads TGTGCCAGCAGTCCCATAGGCCATGAGCAGTTCTTC. Its translation: CASSPIGHEQFF.

The V gene is TRBV5-5, the J gene TRBJ1-2; D is undetermined. Germline CDR1 is SGHKS and CDR2 is YYEKEE (reference sequence). The length of the CDR3 is 14 residues. Trimming shortened V by 4 bases and J by 8 bases, and 18 bases separated the two germline ends. DNA for the CDR3: TGTGCCAGCAGCCTATTCGGGGAGGGAGGCGGCTACACCTTC. Translating it yields CASSLFGEGGGYTF.

This clonotype has at least ten counts. The chain combines TRBV24-1 with TRBJ2-3; D remains unclear. The germline gives CDR1 KGHDR, CDR2 SFDVKD. The CDR3 consists of 14 residues. V was shortened by 1 base and J by 0 bases, with 4 bases between the two germline ends. CDR3 bases: TGTGCCACCAGTGATTTTAGCAGCACAGATACGCAGTATTTT. This encodes CATSDFSSTDTQYF.

This clonotype appeared many times. The chain links TRBV6-2 or TRBV6-3 to TRBJ2-7; 8 bases fit TRBD1. After removal of 4 bases from V and 5 bases from J, the junction contained 4 bases not matched to a gene. This CDR3 comprises 13 residues. CDR1 is MNHEY and CDR2 is SVGEGT in the germline V gene. This CDR3 is CASSLDRVHEQYF. The DNA for the CDR3 is TGTGCCAGCAGTTTGGACAGGGTCCACGAGCAGTACTTC.

This clonotype was seen more than once but under ten times. This sequence joins TRBV7-3 and TRBJ2-3; the D gene could be TRBD1 or TRBD2 (6 bases each). The V gene's germline CDR1 is SGHTA and CDR2 FQGTGA. The ends were cut back, 11 bases at V and 4 bases at J, with 22 bases in the middle. The CDR3 runs to 15 residues. CDR3 nucleotide sequence: TGTGCCTCCCGAAGTGAGGGGGGAGGCGCAGATACGCAGTATTTT. Its translation: CASRSEGGGADTQYF.

In the case of this clonotype: A single base separates this from a much larger clone, so it may be a read error. The chain uses TRBV14 and TRBJ2-7; D ambiguous. V gave up 1 base and J gave up 3 bases, with 1 base separating them. The CDR3 totals 11 residues. Germline V gives CDR1 SGHDN, CDR2 FVKESK. The CDR3, as DNA: TGTGCCAGCAGCCAAGTCTACGAGCAGTACTTC. Protein: CASSQVYEQYF.

This chain connects TRBV19 to TRBJ1-2; D gene unclear. The germline CDR1 and CDR2 sequences are LNHDA and SQIVND (reference sequence). CDR3 size: 12 residues. Trimming cost V 4 bases and J 6 bases, with 9 bases left between them. CDR3 protein: CASSNRQDGYTF. For the CDR3, the DNA is TGTGCCAGTAGTAACAGACAAGATGGCTACACCTTC. The variable domain in full, with the rest retrieved from reference TRBV19 and TRBJ1-2, is DGGITQSPKYLFRKEGQNVTLSCEQNLNHDAMYWYRQDPGQGLRLIYYSQIVNDFQKGDIAEGYSVSREKKESFPLTVTSAQKNPTAFYLCASSNRQDGYTFGSGTRLTVV.

The chain couples TRBV4-2 to TRBJ2-1, with no clear D. This CDR3 has 12 amino acids. Deletions cut 4 bases from V and 7 bases from J, with 8 bases between. Per germline, CDR1 LGHNA and CDR2 YNFKEQ. CDR3 region: CASSPDLNEQFF. CDR3 coding DNA: TGTGCCAGCAGCCCCGACTTGAATGAGCAGTTCTTC.

The rearrangement joins TRBV5-4 to TRBJ1-2, with D tentatively TRBD1 (6 bases). V was cut by 4 bases and J by 1 base, with 14 bases left in between. CDR1 is SGHNT, CDR2 YYREEE, per germline (reference sequence). CDR3 length: 15 amino acids. CDR3 in amino acids: CASSEGQLNNYGYTF. The CDR3 DNA reads TGTGCCAGCAGCGAAGGACAGCTCAATAACTATGGCTACACCTTC.

Ten or more counts support this clonotype. The chain is built from TRBV12-3 or TRBV12-4 and TRBJ1-5; D possibly corresponds to TRBD1 (5 bases). The germline V and J ends were trimmed by 5 bases and 3 bases, with 11 bases remaining between them. The CDR3 has 14 residues. CDR3 coding DNA: TGTGCCAGCAGTGGGGCAGGTCTCAATCAGCCCCAGCATTTT. Its translation is CASSGAGLNQPQHF.

This chain joins TRBV12-3 or TRBV12-4 and TRBJ1-5; 10 nucleotides line up with TRBD1. The CDR3 covers 15 residues. Losses at the gene ends were 4 bases for V and 6 bases for J; bases not matched to a gene: 6. CDR3: CASSSTGGAGQPQHF. As DNA, the CDR3 is TGTGCCAGCAGTTCGACAGGGGGCGCCGGTCAGCCCCAGCATTTT.

The chain is built from TRBV10-3 and TRBJ2-5; no reliable D call. The CDR3 consists of 11 residues. The V end lost 3 bases, the J end lost 5 bases, and 4 bases lay between the germline ends. Germline-derived CDR1 and CDR2 are ENHRY and SYGVKD. This CDR3 reads CAISDRETQYF. In nucleotides, the CDR3 is TGTGCCATCAGTGATCGTGAGACCCAGTACTTC.

This clonotype came up a few times. The DNA is left out, because the CDR3 cannot be placed on it with certainty; the CDR3 is given as TCRdb lists it. The chain combines TRBV5-1 with TRBJ2-5; the listed D gene, TRBD1, was not tested against the DNA. The CDR3 is 13 residues long, counting both termini. CDR1 is SGHRS and CDR2 is YFSETQ in the germline V gene. The CDR3 loop reads CASSVGQGTPAYF.

This clonotype was seen ten or more times. The rearrangement links TRBV7-2 to TRBJ2-2, with TRBD2 identical over 14 bases. Germline V gives CDR1 SGHTA, CDR2 FQGNSA. The CDR3 is 18 amino acids. The trim removed 0 bases at V and 2 bases at J, leaving 2 bases unmatched. DNA for the CDR3: TGTGCCAGCAGCTTAGCAGGACTAGCGGGAGGAAACACCGGGGAGCTGTTTTTT. It translates to CASSLAGLAGGNTGELFF.

CDR3 bases: TGTGCCAGCAGCCCCTTCGGCGGGGCCCTCACAGATACGCAGTATTTT. Residues: CASSPFGGALTDTQYF. This chain joins TRBV11-2 and TRBJ2-3; possibly TRBD2 for D (6 bases). The V gene's germline CDR1 is SGHAT and CDR2 FQNNGV. This CDR3 has 16 amino acids. Trimming took off 5 bases at V and 2 bases at J, with 17 bases between the two ends.

This chain joins TRBV11-3 and TRBJ2-1; 14 positions agree with TRBD2. The germline gives CDR1 SGHNT, CDR2 YENEEA. The CDR3 is made up of 17 amino acids. The trim removed 5 bases at V and 4 bases at J, leaving 7 bases unmatched. CDR3 nucleotides: TGTGCCAGCAGCGAGACTAGCGGGGGGGCCTCTTACAATGAGCAGTTCTTC. This encodes CASSETSGGASYNEQFF.

This clonotype was observed at least ten times. The V gene is TRBV7-2, the J gene TRBJ2-5; D is tentatively TRBD1 or TRBD2 (6 bases each). Trimming removed 1 base at V and 5 bases at J, with 14 bases between. CDR3 length: 15 amino acids. The germline gives CDR1 SGHTA, CDR2 FQGNSA. The CDR3 loop reads CASSLDSGAWETQYF. For the CDR3, the DNA is TGTGCCAGCAGCTTAGATTCGGGGGCGTGGGAGACCCAGTACTTC.

This clonotype has at least ten counts. The genes are TRBV11-2 and TRBJ2-1; unclear D gene. Germline V lookup: CDR1 SGHAT, CDR2 FQNNGV. This CDR3 has 13 residues. The V end lost 2 bases, the J end lost 7 bases, and 9 bases lay between the germline ends. Here the CDR3 DNA reads TGTGCCAGCAGCTTAATCGGCCAAAATGAGCAGTTCTTC. As protein: CASSLIGQNEQFF.

Ten or more counts support this clonotype. The chain is built from TRBV11-2 and TRBJ2-5; D gene ambiguous. The CDR3 runs 14 residues. Trimming shortened V by 2 bases and J by 2 bases, and 9 bases separated the two germline ends. Germline V gene lookup returns CDR1 SGHAT and CDR2 FQNNGV. This CDR3 reads CASSLSGRQETQYF. CDR3 DNA sequence: TGTGCCAGCAGCTTATCTGGCAGACAAGAGACCCAGTACTTC.